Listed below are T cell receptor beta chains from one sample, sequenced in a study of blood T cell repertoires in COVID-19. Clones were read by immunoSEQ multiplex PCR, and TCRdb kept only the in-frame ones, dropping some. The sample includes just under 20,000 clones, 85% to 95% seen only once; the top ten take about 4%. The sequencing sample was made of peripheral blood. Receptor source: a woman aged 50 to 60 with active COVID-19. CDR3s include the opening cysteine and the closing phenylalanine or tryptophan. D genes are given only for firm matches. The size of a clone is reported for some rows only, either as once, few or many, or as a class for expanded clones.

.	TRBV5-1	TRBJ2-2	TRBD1	CASSLRDRGRSGELFF	TGCGCCAGCAGCCTGAGGGACAGGGGGCGCTCCGGGGAGCTGTTTTTT
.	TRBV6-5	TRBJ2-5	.	CASTREINQETQYF	TGTGCCAGCACCCGGGAGATCAACCAAGAGACCCAGTACTTC
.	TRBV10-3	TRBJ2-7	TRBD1	CAISGSRDRGSHEQYF	TGTGCCATCAGTGGATCCCGGGACAGGGGATCTCACGAGCAGTACTTC
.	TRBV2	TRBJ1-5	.	CASRTISNQPQHF	TGTGCCAGCAGGACAATTAGCAATCAGCCCCAGCATTTT
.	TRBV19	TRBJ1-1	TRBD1	CASSGSRGAETEAFF	TGTGCCAGTAGTGGATCCAGGGGGGCGGAAACTGAAGCTTTCTTT
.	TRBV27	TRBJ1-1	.	CASRRDSNMNTEAFF	TGTGCCAGCAGGAGGGACTCCAACATGAACACTGAAGCTTTCTTT
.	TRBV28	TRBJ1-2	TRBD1	CASNRGGYGYTF	TGTGCCAGCAACAGGGGGGGCTATGGCTACACCTTC
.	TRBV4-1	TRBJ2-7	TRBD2	CASSHRLAGAGEQYF	TGCGCCAGCAGCCACCGACTAGCGGGAGCGGGCGAGCAGTACTTC
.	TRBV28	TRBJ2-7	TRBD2	CASRRRLAGVGEQYF	TGTGCCAGCAGAAGAAGACTAGCGGGAGTAGGTGAGCAGTACTTC
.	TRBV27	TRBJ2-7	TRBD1	CASSHRTGGSSYEQYF	TGTGCCAGCAGCCACCGGACAGGGGGGAGCTCCTACGAGCAGTACTTC
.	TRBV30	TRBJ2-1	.	CAWRRDFSYNEQFF	TGTGCCTGGAGACGGGACTTCTCCTACAATGAGCAGTTCTTC
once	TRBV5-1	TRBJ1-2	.	CASSLAGEYGYTF	TGCGCCAGCAGCTTGGCGGGGGAGTATGGCTACACCTTC
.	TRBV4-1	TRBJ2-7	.	CASSQAADGTYEQYF	TGCGCCAGCAGCCAAGCAGCTGACGGGACCTACGAGCAGTACTTC
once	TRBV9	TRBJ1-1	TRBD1	CASTGGVGTEAFF	TGTGCCAGCACAGGGGGAGTGGGCACTGAAGCTTTCTTT
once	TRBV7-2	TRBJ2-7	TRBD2	CASSFSSGSETYEQYF	TGTGCCAGCAGCTTTTCTAGCGGGAGTGAAACCTACGAGCAGTACTTC
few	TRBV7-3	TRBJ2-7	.	CASSLMGGAAYEQYF	TGTGCCAGCAGCTTAATGGGGGGAGCGGCCTACGAGCAGTACTTC
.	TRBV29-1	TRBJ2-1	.	CSVDKGKYNEQFF	TGCAGCGTTGATAAGGGGAAATACAATGAGCAGTTCTTC
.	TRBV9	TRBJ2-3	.	CASSVSPTDTQYF	TGTGCCAGCAGCGTGAGCCCCACAGATACGCAGTATTTT
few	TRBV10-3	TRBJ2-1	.	CAISESLGEQFF	TGTGCCATCAGTGAGTCACTAGGTGAGCAGTTCTTC
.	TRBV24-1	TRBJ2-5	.	CATSDPDRRETQYF	TGTGCCACCAGTGACCCCGACAGACGAGAGACCCAGTACTTC
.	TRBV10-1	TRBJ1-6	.	CASRGYYRESPLHF	TGCGCCAGCAGGGGATATTACAGGGAATCACCCCTCCACTTT
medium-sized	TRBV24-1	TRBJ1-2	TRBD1	CATSDPTGANYGYTF	TGTGCCACCAGTGATCCTACAGGGGCGAACTATGGCTACACCTTC
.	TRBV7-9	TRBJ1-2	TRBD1	CASSLAGTGAYGYTF	TGTGCCAGCAGCTTAGCCGGGACAGGCGCTTATGGCTACACCTTC
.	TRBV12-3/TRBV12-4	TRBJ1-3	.	CASSYLQGNTIYF	TGTGCCAGCAGTTATTTGCAGGGAAACACCATATATTTT
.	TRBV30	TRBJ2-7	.	CAWSRAYEQYF	TGTGCCTGGAGTCGAGCGTACGAGCAGTACTTC
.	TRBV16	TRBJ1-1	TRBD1	CASSHIITGDMNTEAFF	TGTGCCAGCAGCCACATTATCACAGGGGACATGAACACTGAAGCTTTCTTT
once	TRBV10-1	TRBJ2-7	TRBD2	CASSELAGDEQYF	TGCGCCAGCAGTGAATTAGCGGGAGACGAGCAGTACTTC
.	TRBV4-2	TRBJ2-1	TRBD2	CASSKTGTSGYNEQFF	TGTGCCAGCAGTAAAACCGGGACTAGCGGTTACAATGAGCAGTTCTTC
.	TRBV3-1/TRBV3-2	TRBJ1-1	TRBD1	CASSRGGGMNTEAFF	TGTGCCAGCAGCCGAGGAGGGGGCATGAACACTGAAGCTTTCTTT
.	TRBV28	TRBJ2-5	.	CASRVPGEETQYF	TGTGCCAGCAGGGTTCCGGGAGAAGAGACCCAGTACTTC
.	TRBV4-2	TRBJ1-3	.	CASSQGPATSGNTIYF	TGTGCCAGCAGCCAAGGGCCAGCGACTTCTGGAAACACCATATATTTT
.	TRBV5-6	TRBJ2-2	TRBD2	CASSSGLAGTGELFF	TGTGCCAGCAGCTCGGGACTAGCGGGGACCGGGGAGCTGTTTTTT
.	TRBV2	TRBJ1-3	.	CASSESRSGNTIYF	TGTGCCAGCAGTGAGTCCAGGTCTGGAAACACCATATATTTT
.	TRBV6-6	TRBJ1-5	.	CASLSDRNQPQHF	TGTGCCAGCCTGAGTGATCGCAATCAGCCCCAGCATTTT
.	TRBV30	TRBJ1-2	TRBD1	CAWDGQGLGGYTF	TGTGCCTGGGACGGACAGGGGCTGGGTGGCTACACCTTC
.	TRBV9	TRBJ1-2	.	CASSPMERINYGYTF	TGTGCCAGCAGCCCCATGGAGAGGATTAACTATGGCTACACCTTC
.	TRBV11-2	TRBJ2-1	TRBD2	CASRRGLAGGFLYNEQFF	TGTGCCAGCAGGCGTGGACTAGCGGGAGGTTTTCTCTACAATGAGCAGTTCTTC
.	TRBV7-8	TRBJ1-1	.	CASSFSEFNTEAFF	TGTGCCAGCAGTTTCTCTGAGTTCAACACTGAAGCTTTCTTT
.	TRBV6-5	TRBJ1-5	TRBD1	CASSRTGGANQPQHF	TGTGCCAGCAGTCGTACAGGGGGCGCCAATCAGCCCCAGCATTTT
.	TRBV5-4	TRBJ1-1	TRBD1	CASSLVSAGGTEAFF	TGTGCCAGCAGCTTAGTTTCGGCAGGGGGAACTGAAGCTTTCTTT
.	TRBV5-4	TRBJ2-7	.	CASSSRDSYEQYF	TGTGCCAGCAGCTCCCGGGACTCCTACGAGCAGTACTTC
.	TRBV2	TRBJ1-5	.	CASSESSAGHQPQHF	TGTGCCAGCAGTGAGTCCTCGGCAGGGCATCAGCCCCAGCATTTT
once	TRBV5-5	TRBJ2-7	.	CASSVGTGPYEQYF	TGTGCCAGCAGCGTCGGGACTGGCCCCTACGAGCAGTACTTC
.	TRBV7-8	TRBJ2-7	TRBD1	CASSSGTGTPYEQYF	TGTGCCAGCAGCTCAGGGACAGGGACACCCTACGAGCAGTACTTC
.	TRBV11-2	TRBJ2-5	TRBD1	CASSWTGEETQYF	TGTGCCAGCAGCTGGACAGGGGAAGAGACCCAGTACTTC
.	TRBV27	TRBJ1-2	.	CASSSAEQTYGYTF	TGTGCCAGCAGTTCCGCAGAACAAACCTATGGCTACACCTTC
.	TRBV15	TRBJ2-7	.	CATSRVGRGDEQYF	TGTGCCACCAGCAGAGTAGGCAGGGGAGACGAGCAGTACTTC
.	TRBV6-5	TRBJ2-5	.	CASSWAFQETQYF	TGTGCCAGCAGTTGGGCCTTTCAAGAGACCCAGTACTTC
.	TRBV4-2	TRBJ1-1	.	CASSQEEDGHTEAFF	TGTGCCAGCAGCCAAGAGGAGGACGGTCACACTGAAGCTTTCTTT
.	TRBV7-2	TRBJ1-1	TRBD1	CASSVRGLGEAFF	TGTGCCAGCAGCGTCAGGGGGCTCGGTGAAGCTTTCTTT
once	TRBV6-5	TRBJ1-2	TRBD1	CASSYRGQHRGYGYTF	TGTGCCAGCAGTTACCGCGGACAGCACAGGGGGTATGGCTACACCTTC
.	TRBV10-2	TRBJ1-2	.	CASSESPGGGYTF	TGCGCCAGCAGTGAGTCTCCTGGAGGGGGCTACACCTTC
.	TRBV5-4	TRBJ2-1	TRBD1	CASSGGDRGPYNEQFF	TGTGCCAGCAGCGGGGGGGACAGGGGACCGTACAATGAGCAGTTCTTC
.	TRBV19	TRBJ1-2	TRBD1	CASSPWDREHYGYTF	TGTGCCAGTAGTCCCTGGGACAGGGAACACTATGGCTACACCTTC